Below are 24 T cell receptor beta chains sequenced from a single sample in a study of shared clonotypes between healthy human individuals. Some clones are missing from TCRdb's copy, which holds only in-frame ones; the method was immunoSEQ multiplex PCR. The repertoire holds millions of clones, more than 80% seen once, with roughly 0.13% in the top ten. The specimen sequenced was naive CD4+ T cells sorted from blood. Subset: CD45RA+ positively selected. These receptors all stem from a man in his late teens or twenties in good health.

Points on this clone: The sample has other DNA sequences that encode this CDR3 too. The rearrangement links TRBV5-1 to TRBJ1-1; possible D gene TRBD1, 6 bases. Trimming cost V 3 bases and J 4 bases, with 16 bases left between them. The CDR3 is made up of 15 amino acids. Germline V gene sequence: CDR1 SGHRS, CDR2 YFSETQ. The CDR3 here is CASSSAAQGGTEAFF. Here the CDR3 DNA reads TGCGCCAGCAGCTCGGCTGCACAGGGAGGCACTGAAGCTTTCTTT.

The chain employs TRBV6-5 and TRBJ1-6, with 7 nucleotides matching TRBD1. V gave up 2 bases and J gave up 12 bases; unmatched junction bases: 10. Germline-derived CDR1 and CDR2 are MNHEY and SVGAGI. The CDR3 loop spans 15 amino acids. The CDR3 spells CASSYRDSLLVPLHF. DNA of the CDR3: TGTGCCAGCAGTTACCGGGACAGCCTCCTTGTACCCCTCCACTTT.

This clone appeared once. Different DNA sequences within this sample yield the same CDR3. V gene TRBV6-5 combines with J gene TRBJ1-1; D is unresolved. The CDR3 extends over 14 amino acids. Germline CDR1 MNHEY, CDR2 SVGAGI. The V and J ends lost 3 bases and 0 bases respectively, with 8 bases between them. The CDR3 is CASSYAVMNTEAFF. The CDR3, as DNA: TGTGCCAGCAGTTATGCGGTCATGAACACTGAAGCTTTCTTT.

This clone showed up just a few times. The chain combines TRBV27 with TRBJ2-1; either TRBD1 or TRBD2 may fit D (5 bases each). Between the trimmed V and J ends, which lost 2 bases and 2 bases, there was a span of 10 bases. The germline V gene has CDR1 MNHEY and CDR2 SMNVEV (reference sequence). CDR3 length equals 15 residues. The CDR3 coding sequence is TGTGCCAGCAGTTTAGGGACGGCTACCTACAATGAGCAGTTCTTC. It specifies CASSLGTATYNEQFF.

About this clone itself: At the DNA level, this CDR3 is encoded by other sequences in the same sample as well. The genes are TRBV5-1 and TRBJ1-2, with D perhaps matching TRBD1 (6 bases). The CDR3 has 13 amino acids. Trimming shortened V by 2 bases and J by 3 bases, and 8 bases separated the two germline ends. CDR1 is SGHRS, CDR2 YFSETQ, per germline. CDR3 nucleotides: TGCGCCAGCAGCTTACAGGGTGACTATGGCTACACCTTC. Its protein product is CASSLQGDYGYTF.

Of note for this clone: The same CDR3 can be traced to other DNA sequences in this sample. The DNA for the CDR3 is TGTGCCTGGAGTGTAGAGGGAAGCACTGAAGCTTTCTTT. It specifies CAWSVEGSTEAFF. This chain connects TRBV30 to TRBJ1-1, with no clear D. V lost 0 bases, J lost 4 bases, and 9 bases lay in between. Germline CDR1 and CDR2: GTSNPN and SVGIG (reference sequence). The CDR3 has 13 amino acids.

The rearrangement links TRBV10-1 to TRBJ2-1; 8 nucleotides match TRBD2. The CDR3 has 14 residues. With V trimmed by 5 bases and J by 9 bases, 9 bases remained unmatched. The germline V gene encodes CDR1 WNHNN and CDR2 SYGVQD (reference sequence). CDR3 sequence reads: CASSPGTRSIEQFF. CDR3 bases: TGCGCCAGCAGTCCCGGGACTAGATCGATTGAGCAGTTCTTC.

The genes are TRBV5-4 and TRBJ2-5; 15 bases agree with TRBD2. The CDR3 spans 16 residues. The V and J ends lost 4 bases and 4 bases, in that order; junction bases with no gene match: 5. In germline, CDR1 is SGHNT, CDR2 YYREEE (reference sequence). The DNA for the CDR3 is TGTGCCAGCAGCGCTAGGACTAGCGGGGGGGGAGAGACCCAGTACTTC. It translates to CASSARTSGGGETQYF.

The chain is built from TRBV5-1 and TRBJ2-5; TRBD2 is a possible D gene (5 bases). The CDR3 is 14 residues long. V was clipped by 6 bases and J by 1 base, with 13 bases between them. Germline CDR1 is SGHRS and CDR2 is YFSETQ. CDR3 amino acids: CASKEDWTQETQYF. In DNA, the CDR3 is TGCGCCAGCAAGGAGGACTGGACCCAAGAGACCCAGTACTTC.

This chain connects TRBV5-1 to TRBJ1-5; the match to TRBD1 covers 10 bases. CDR1 and CDR2 (germline): SGHRS, YFSETQ. V lost 4 bases, J lost 4 bases, and 5 bases stayed unmatched. The CDR3 covers 15 residues. The CDR3 sequence: CASSAGTGVNQPQHF. The CDR3, as DNA: TGCGCCAGCAGCGCCGGGACAGGGGTTAATCAGCCCCAGCATTTT.

V is TRBV11-2 and J is TRBJ2-5; a possible D gene is TRBD2 (5 bases). Trimming cost V 0 bases and J 3 bases, with 11 bases left between them. Germline V lookup: CDR1 SGHAT, CDR2 FQNNGV. The CDR3 covers 15 residues. The CDR3 coding sequence is TGTGCCAGCAGCTTAGATTCGGACTTCGAAGAGACCCAGTACTTC. Translation: CASSLDSDFEETQYF.

The V gene is TRBV10-1, the J gene TRBJ2-3, with 7 bases aligning to TRBD1. CDR1 WNHNN and CDR2 SYGVQD come from the germline V gene (reference sequence). Germline trimming cut 3 bases from V and 2 bases from J; bases unmatched to any gene: 2. The CDR3 contains 14 residues. The CDR3: CASSDGTATDTQYF. The CDR3 bases are TGCGCCAGCAGTGACGGGACAGCCACAGATACGCAGTATTTT.

This chain links TRBV5-6 with TRBJ2-5, with D hard to call. CDR3 length equals 15 residues. Germline CDR1 is SGHDT and CDR2 is YYEEEE. Trimming removed 3 bases at V and 1 base at J, with 13 bases between. CDR3 residues: CASSSISGPQETQYF. CDR3 nucleotides: TGTGCCAGCAGCTCAATATCCGGGCCCCAAGAGACCCAGTACTTC.

The gene calls are TRBV6-6 and TRBJ2-5; TRBD1 matches at 7 bases. The J call may be faulty, since TRBJ2-7 better matches the DNA end. The CDR3 has 12 amino acids. CDR1 MNHNY and CDR2 SVGAGI come from the germline V gene (reference sequence). CDR3 in amino acids: CASGDSIYEQYF. The CDR3 DNA reads as TGTGCCAGCGGGGACAGCATTTACGAGCAGTACTTC.

The chain couples TRBV4-1 to TRBJ1-1; D gene uncertain. CDR1 is MGHRA and CDR2 is YSYEKL in the germline V gene. The CDR3 extends over 13 amino acids. V was trimmed by 1 base and J by 7 bases, leaving 10 bases between them. CDR3 bases: TGCGCCAGCAGCCAAGCTGACGCGATTGAAGCTTTCTTT. Encoded protein: CASSQADAIEAFF.

The J gene is TRBJ2-7, the V gene TRBV7-8, with D perhaps TRBD1 (5 bases). There are 14 residues in the CDR3. The V and J ends lost 1 base and 4 bases respectively, with 11 bases between them. The germline CDR1 and CDR2 sequences are SGHVS and FQNEAQ. The CDR3 bases are TGTGCCAGCAGCTTAGGGCAGGGTCTATACGAGCAGTACTTC. Amino acid sequence: CASSLGQGLYEQYF. The complete variable domain, with remaining parts taken from reference TRBV7-8 and TRBJ2-7, reads GAGVSQSPRYKVAKRGQDVALRCDPISGHVSLFWYQQALGQGPEFLTYFQNEAQLDKSGLPSDRFFAERPEGSVSTLKIQRTQQEDSAVYLCASSLGQGLYEQYFGPGTRLTVT.

The chain carries TRBV5-4 and TRBJ2-7; D is possibly TRBD2 (6 bases). Germline CDR1 reads SGHNT; CDR2 reads YYREEE (reference sequence). V shed 10 bases and J shed 3 bases, with 17 bases lying between them. The CDR3 is 13 amino acids. CDR3 coding DNA: TGTGCCGGTTCCCGGGGGAATGACTACGAGCAGTACTTC. As protein: CAGSRGNDYEQYF.

The chain combines TRBV9 with TRBJ1-2; D remains unclear. V was pared by 2 bases and J by 3 bases, with 14 bases between. The CDR3 runs 15 residues. Germline V gene sequence: CDR1 SGDLS, CDR2 YYNGEE. CDR3 DNA sequence: TGTGCCAGCAGCGTGAATCCGGGATCGGACTATGGCTACACCTTC. It is translated as CASSVNPGSDYGYTF.

Turning to this clone: Other nucleotide sequences in the sample specify the same CDR3. This sequence joins TRBV10-3 and TRBJ1-2, with D unclear. V was cut by 6 bases and J by 8 bases, with 7 bases left in between. The CDR3 covers 10 residues. Germline V gene sequence: CDR1 ENHRY, CDR2 SYGVKD. CDR3 in amino acids: CAISDIGYTF. As DNA, the CDR3 is TGTGCCATCAGCGACATCGGCTACACCTTC.

The V call is TRBV5-1, the J call TRBJ2-3; D remains unclear. The CDR3 is made up of 14 amino acids. From germline, CDR1 is SGHRS and CDR2 YFSETQ. V dropped 0 bases and J dropped 6 bases, with 11 bases sitting between them. The CDR3, as DNA: TGCGCCAGCAGCTTGGGTCCCAACCGGGATACGCAGTATTTT. Protein: CASSLGPNRDTQYF.

The chain employs TRBV10-1 and TRBJ2-7; D is uncertain. The CDR3 contains 16 residues. Trimming took off 0 bases at V and 3 bases at J, with 15 bases between the two ends. Germline assignment: CDR1 WNHNN and CDR2 SYGVQD (reference sequence). CDR3 nucleotides: TGCGCCAGCAGTGAGTCGATTGGCGGCGTGGACTACGAGCAGTACTTC. This codes for CASSESIGGVDYEQYF.

On this clone: Different DNA sequences within this sample yield the same CDR3. The V call is TRBV5-1, the J call TRBJ1-5, with D hard to call. Germline values: CDR1 SGHRS, CDR2 YFSETQ. The V end was cut by 0 bases, the J end by 2 bases, with 6 bases between. CDR3 length equals 14 residues. The CDR3 sequence is CASSLDVGNQPQHF. DNA of the CDR3: TGCGCCAGCAGCTTGGATGTGGGCAATCAGCCCCAGCATTTT.

The chain couples TRBV30 to TRBJ1-3; 8 nucleotides agree with TRBD1. This CDR3 is built from 12 residues. The V and J ends lost 8 bases and 3 bases, in that order; junction bases with no gene match: 3. The germline V gene encodes CDR1 GTSNPN and CDR2 SVGIG (reference sequence). The CDR3 coding sequence is TGTGCCGCGACAGGGGTTGGAAACACCATATATTTT. Its translation is CAATGVGNTIYF.

The rearrangement links TRBV28 to TRBJ2-5, with 8 bases aligning to TRBD2. CDR3 length equals 15 residues. J was trimmed by 5 bases and V by 10 bases; bases with no gene match: 15. Looked up from germline, CDR1 is MDHEN and CDR2 is SYDVKM. CDR3 sequence reads: CATGAGGGRRETQYF. The CDR3 DNA reads TGTGCCACCGGCGCCGGGGGGGGGCGCAGGGAGACCCAGTACTTC.